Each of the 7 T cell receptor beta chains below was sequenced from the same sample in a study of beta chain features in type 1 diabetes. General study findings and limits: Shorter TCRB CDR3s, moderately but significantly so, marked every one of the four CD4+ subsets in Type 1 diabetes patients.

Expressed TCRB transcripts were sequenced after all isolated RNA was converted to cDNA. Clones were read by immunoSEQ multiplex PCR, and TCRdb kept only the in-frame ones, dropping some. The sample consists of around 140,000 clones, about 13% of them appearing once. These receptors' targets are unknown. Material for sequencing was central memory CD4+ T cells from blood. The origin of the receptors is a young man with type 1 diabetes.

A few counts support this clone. CDR3 region: CASTQGQGNQPQHF. The CDR3 region has the DNA TGTGCCAGCACCCAGGGACAGGGCAATCAGCCCCAGCATTTT. The J gene is TRBJ1-5, the V gene TRBV6-5, with 8 bases aligning to TRBD1. From germline, CDR1 is MNHEY and CDR2 SVGAGI. J gave up 2 bases and V 7 bases, and 4 bases lay outside the gene matches. The CDR3 covers 14 residues.

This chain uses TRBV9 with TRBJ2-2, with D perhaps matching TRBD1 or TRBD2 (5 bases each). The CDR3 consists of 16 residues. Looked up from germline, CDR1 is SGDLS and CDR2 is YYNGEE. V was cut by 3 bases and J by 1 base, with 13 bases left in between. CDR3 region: CASSAPGPMNTGELFF. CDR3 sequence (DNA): TGTGCCAGCAGCGCTCCGGGACCCATGAACACCGGGGAGCTGTTTTTT.

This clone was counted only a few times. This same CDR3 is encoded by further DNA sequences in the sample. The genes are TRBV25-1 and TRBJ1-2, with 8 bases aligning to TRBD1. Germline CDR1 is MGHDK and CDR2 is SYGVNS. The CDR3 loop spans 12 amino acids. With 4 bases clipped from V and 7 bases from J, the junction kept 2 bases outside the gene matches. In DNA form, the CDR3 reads TGTGCCAGCAGTGGAGACAGGGGTGGCTACACCTTC. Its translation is CASSGDRGGYTF.

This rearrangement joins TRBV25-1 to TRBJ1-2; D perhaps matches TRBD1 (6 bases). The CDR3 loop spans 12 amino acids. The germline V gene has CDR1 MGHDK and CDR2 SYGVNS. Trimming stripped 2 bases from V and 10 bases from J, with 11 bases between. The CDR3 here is CASSEQDSHYTF. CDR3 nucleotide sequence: TGTGCCAGCAGTGAACAGGACAGCCACTACACCTTC.

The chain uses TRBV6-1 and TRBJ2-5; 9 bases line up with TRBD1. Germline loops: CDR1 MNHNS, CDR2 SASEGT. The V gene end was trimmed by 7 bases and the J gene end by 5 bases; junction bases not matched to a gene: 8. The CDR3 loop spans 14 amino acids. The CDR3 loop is CASTIGQGTETQYF. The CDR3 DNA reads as TGTGCCAGCACCATAGGACAGGGGACGGAGACCCAGTACTTC.

In nucleotides, the CDR3 is TGTGCCAGCAGCCAAGAATCAGGAGCCCGCGGGGCCTACAATGAGCAGTTCTTC. Its translation: CASSQESGARGAYNEQFF. The rearrangement uses TRBV14 and TRBJ2-1, with TRBD2 as a possible D gene (6 bases). This CDR3 comprises 18 residues. In germline, CDR1 is SGHDN, CDR2 FVKESK. Trimming left V 0 bases short and J 2 bases short, with 17 bases between. Full variable domain (missing parts from reference TRBV14 and TRBJ2-1): EAGVTQFPSHSVIEKGQTVTLRCDPISGHDNLYWYRRVMGKEIKFLLHFVKESKQDESGMPNNRFLAERTGGTYSTLKVQPAELEDSGVYFCASSQESGARGAYNEQFFGPGTRLTVL.

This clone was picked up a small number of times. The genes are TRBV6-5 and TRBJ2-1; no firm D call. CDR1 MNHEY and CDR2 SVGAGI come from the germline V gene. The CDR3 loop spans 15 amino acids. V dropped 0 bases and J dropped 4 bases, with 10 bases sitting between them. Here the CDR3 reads CASSYSFGSYNEQFF. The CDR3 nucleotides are TGTGCCAGCAGTTACTCGTTTGGATCGTACAATGAGCAGTTCTTC.